This entry lists 4 T cell receptor beta chains sequenced from one sample in a study of blood T cell repertoires in COVID-19. Here immunoSEQ multiplex PCR was the method, and the copy in TCRdb shows in-frame clones only, minus some. The sample holds about 170,000 clones; about 86% are singletons and the top ten take 6% to 7.5%. Source material: peripheral blood. These receptors came from a woman at least 80 years old in a cohort sampled during active or convalescent COVID-19.

V usage is TRBV28 and J usage is TRBJ1-1, with 9 nucleotides matching TRBD1. The CDR3 loop spans 16 amino acids. The V and J ends lost 7 bases and 3 bases, in that order; junction bases with no gene match: 12. CDR1 and CDR2 (germline): MDHEN, SYDVKM. The CDR3 here is CASTLTGGLSHTEAFF. The CDR3 DNA is TGTGCCAGCACCCTCACAGGGGGCCTTAGTCACACTGAAGCTTTCTTT.

V is TRBV20-1 and J is TRBJ1-2; no clear D gene. With 3 bases removed from V and 4 bases from J, the gap between germline ends came to 15 bases. The CDR3 covers 14 residues. Per germline, CDR1 DFQATT and CDR2 SNEGSKA (reference sequence). CDR3 sequence: CSASLPGDPYGYTF. CDR3 sequence (DNA): TGCAGTGCTAGTCTCCCAGGTGATCCCTATGGCTACACCTTC.

This chain joins TRBV10-1 and TRBJ1-2; TRBD1 aligns across 7 bases. V was pared by 5 bases and J by 2 bases, with 2 bases of the junction left unmatched. From germline, CDR1 is WNHNN and CDR2 SYGVQD (reference sequence). The CDR3 consists of 13 residues. The CDR3 region has the DNA TGCGCCAGCAGTCCGACAGGGAACTATGGCTACACCTTC. It is translated as CASSPTGNYGYTF.

There are many counts of this clone. The rearrangement uses TRBV2 and TRBJ1-1; D uncertain. The CDR3 is 13 residues long. Germline lookup yields CDR1 SNHLY and CDR2 FYNNEI. Trimming shortened V by 11 bases and J by 4 bases, and 17 bases separated the two germline ends. The CDR3 region has the DNA TGTGCCCAGCCTTTGGGGAGCGGCACTGAAGCTTTCTTT. Translation gives CAQPLGSGTEAFF.